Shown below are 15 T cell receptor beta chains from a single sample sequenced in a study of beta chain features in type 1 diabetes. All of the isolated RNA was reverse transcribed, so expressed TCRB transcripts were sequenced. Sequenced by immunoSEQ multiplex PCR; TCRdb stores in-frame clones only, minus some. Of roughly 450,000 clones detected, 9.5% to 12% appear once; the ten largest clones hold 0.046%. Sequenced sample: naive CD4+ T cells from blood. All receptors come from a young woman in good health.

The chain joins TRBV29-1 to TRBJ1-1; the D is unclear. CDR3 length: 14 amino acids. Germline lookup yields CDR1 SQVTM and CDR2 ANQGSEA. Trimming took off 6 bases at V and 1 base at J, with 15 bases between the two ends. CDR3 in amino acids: CSVGDGGWNTEAFF. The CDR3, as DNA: TGCAGCGTGGGAGATGGCGGGTGGAACACTGAAGCTTTCTTT.

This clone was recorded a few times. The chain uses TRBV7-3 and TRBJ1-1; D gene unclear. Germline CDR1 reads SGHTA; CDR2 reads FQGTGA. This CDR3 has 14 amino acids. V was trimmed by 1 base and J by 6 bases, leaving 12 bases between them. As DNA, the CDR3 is TGTGCCAGCAGCTTAAACTTCGAGGAGTCTGAAGCTTTCTTT. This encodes CASSLNFEESEAFF.

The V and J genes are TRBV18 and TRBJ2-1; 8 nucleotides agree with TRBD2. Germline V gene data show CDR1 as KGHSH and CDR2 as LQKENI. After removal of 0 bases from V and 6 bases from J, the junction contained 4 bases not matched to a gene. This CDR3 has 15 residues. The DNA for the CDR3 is TGTGCCAGCTCACCACCGAGCGGGAGAGTCAATGAGCAGTTCTTC. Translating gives CASSPPSGRVNEQFF. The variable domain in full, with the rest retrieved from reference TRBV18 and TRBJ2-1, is NAGVMQNPRHLVRRRGQEARLRCSPMKGHSHVYWYRQLPEEGLKFMVYLQKENIIDESGMPKERFSAEFPKEGPSILRIQQVVRGDSAAYFCASSPPSGRVNEQFFGPGTRLTVL.

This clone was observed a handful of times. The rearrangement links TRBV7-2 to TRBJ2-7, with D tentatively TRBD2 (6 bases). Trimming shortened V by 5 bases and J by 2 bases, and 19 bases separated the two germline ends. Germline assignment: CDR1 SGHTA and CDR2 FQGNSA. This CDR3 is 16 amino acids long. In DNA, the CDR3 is TGTGCCAGCAGCATGCAGACTCCGGGACTCGCCTACGAGCAGTACGTC. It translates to CASSMQTPGLAYEQYV.

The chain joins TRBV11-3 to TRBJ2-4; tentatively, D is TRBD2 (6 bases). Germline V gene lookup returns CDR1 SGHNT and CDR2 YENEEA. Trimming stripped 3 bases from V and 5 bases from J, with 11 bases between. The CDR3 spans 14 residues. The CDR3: CASSFGGVQNIQYF. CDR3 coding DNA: TGTGCCAGCAGCTTCGGGGGAGTCCAAAACATTCAGTACTTC.

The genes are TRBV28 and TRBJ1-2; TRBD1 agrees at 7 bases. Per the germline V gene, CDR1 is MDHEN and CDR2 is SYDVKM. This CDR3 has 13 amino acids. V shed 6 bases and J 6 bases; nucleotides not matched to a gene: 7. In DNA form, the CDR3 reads TGTGCCAGCAGCCGGGACAGAACGGATGGCTACACCTTC. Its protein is CASSRDRTDGYTF.

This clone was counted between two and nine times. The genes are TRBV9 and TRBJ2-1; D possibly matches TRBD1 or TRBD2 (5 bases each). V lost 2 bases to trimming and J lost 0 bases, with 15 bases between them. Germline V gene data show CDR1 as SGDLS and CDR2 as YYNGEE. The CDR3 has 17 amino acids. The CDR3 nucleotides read TGTGCCAGCAGCGTGATGCAGGGAACTAGCTCCTACAATGAGCAGTTCTTC. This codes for CASSVMQGTSSYNEQFF.

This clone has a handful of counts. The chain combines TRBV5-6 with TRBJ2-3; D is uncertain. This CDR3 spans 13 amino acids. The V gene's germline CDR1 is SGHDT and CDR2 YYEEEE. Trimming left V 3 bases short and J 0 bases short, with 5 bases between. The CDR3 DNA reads TGTGCCAGCAGCTCGTGGAGCACAGATACGCAGTATTTT. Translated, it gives CASSSWSTDTQYF.

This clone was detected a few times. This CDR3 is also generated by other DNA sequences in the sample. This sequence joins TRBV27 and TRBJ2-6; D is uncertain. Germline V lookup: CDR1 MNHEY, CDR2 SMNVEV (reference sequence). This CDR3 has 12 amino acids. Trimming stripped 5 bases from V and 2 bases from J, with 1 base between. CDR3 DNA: TGTGCCAGCAGTCCTGGGGCCAACGTCCTGACTTTC. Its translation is CASSPGANVLTF.

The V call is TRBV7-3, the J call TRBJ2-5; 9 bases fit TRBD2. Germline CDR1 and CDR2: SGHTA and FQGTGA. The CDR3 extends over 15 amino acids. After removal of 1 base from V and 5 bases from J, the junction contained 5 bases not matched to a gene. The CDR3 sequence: CASSLSSGRGETQYF. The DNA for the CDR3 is TGTGCCAGCAGCTTAAGTAGCGGGAGAGGGGAGACCCAGTACTTC.

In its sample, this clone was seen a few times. The CDR3 bases are TGTGCCAGCAGCTTGTTAGGTAATGAAGAGACCCAGTACTTC. This codes for CASSLLGNEETQYF. The rearrangement uses TRBV5-4 and TRBJ2-5, with D hard to call. Germline V gene data show CDR1 as SGHNT and CDR2 as YYREEE (reference sequence). V was shortened by 1 base and J by 3 bases, with 10 bases between the two germline ends. The CDR3 spans 14 residues.

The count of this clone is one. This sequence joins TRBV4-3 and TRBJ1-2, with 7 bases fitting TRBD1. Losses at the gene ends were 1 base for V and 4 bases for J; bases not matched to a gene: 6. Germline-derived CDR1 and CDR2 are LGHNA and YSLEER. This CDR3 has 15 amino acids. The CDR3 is CASSQVDRDGYGYTF. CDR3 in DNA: TGCGCCAGCAGCCAAGTTGACAGGGATGGCTATGGCTACACCTTC.

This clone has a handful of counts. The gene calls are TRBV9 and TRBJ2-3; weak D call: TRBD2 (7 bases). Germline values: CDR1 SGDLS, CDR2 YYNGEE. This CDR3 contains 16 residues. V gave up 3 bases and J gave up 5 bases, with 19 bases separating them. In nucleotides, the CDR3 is TGTGCCAGCAGCGCACTCGTTGGGGGGGCCAGAGATACGCAGTATTTT. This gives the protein CASSALVGGARDTQYF.

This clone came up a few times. This CDR3 reads CAWSASRTSGRSNEQYF. The CDR3 bases are TGTGCCTGGAGCGCCTCCAGGACTAGCGGGAGGTCTAACGAGCAGTACTTC. V is TRBV30 and J is TRBJ2-7; 14 bases match TRBD2. V shed 3 bases, J shed 5 bases, and the junction held 12 bases outside the gene matches. The length of the CDR3 is 17 residues. CDR1 and CDR2 from the germline V gene are GTSNPN and SVGIG (reference sequence).

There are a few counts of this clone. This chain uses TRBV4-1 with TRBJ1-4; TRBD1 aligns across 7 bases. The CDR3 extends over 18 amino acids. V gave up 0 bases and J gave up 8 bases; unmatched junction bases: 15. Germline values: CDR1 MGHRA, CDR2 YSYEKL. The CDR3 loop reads CASSQDGRVLGQREKLFF. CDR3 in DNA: TGCGCCAGCAGCCAAGATGGTAGGGTCTTGGGACAGAGAGAAAAACTGTTTTTT.